Listed here are 22 T cell receptor beta chains from one sample, sequenced in a study of monozygotic twins with inflammatory bowel disease. Using the 5' RACE reads, TCRdb records one entry per CDR3 protein without DNA. Here the sample table reports about 110,000 distinct CDR3 sequences. Sequenced input: blood. Every receptor here comes from a human donor with ulcerative colitis or Crohn's disease, or a healthy co-twin of an affected twin (not recorded which).

The J gene is TRBJ1-6, the V gene TRBV2; TCRdb lists TRBD1, though no DNA is available to test this call. The CDR3 has 14 residues. CDR1 SNHLY and CDR2 FYNNEI come from the germline V gene. CDR3 in amino acids: CASTPSAQFSPLHF.

The J gene is TRBJ2-3, the V gene TRBV5-6. Germline V gene data show CDR1 as SGHDT and CDR2 as YYEEEE. The CDR3 contains 12 residues. The CDR3 reads CASSVLLDTQYF.

The chain uses TRBV15 and TRBJ2-7. CDR3 length: 15 amino acids. The germline CDR1 and CDR2 sequences are LNHNV and YYDKDF (reference sequence). The CDR3 spells CATSRDSSSSYEQYF. Full variable domain (remainder filled in from reference TRBV15 and TRBJ2-7): DAMVIQNPRYQVTQFGKPVTLSCSQTLNHNVMYWYQQKSSQAPKLLFHYYDKDFNNEADTPDNFQSRRPNTSFCFLDIRSPGLGDTAMYLCATSRDSSSSYEQYFGPGTRLTVT.

This chain joins TRBV21-1 and TRBJ2-1; lacking DNA, the TRBD2 call made by TCRdb goes unchecked. TRBV21-1 is an annotated pseudogene. The CDR3 runs to 16 residues. CDR3 protein: CASSIIGSGEMNEQFF.

V and J are TRBV12-3 or TRBV12-4 and TRBJ2-7; checking the TCRdb D call of TRBD2 is not possible without DNA. The CDR3 runs to 17 residues. The CDR3 loop reads CASSLIWTSGSFGEQYF.

The rearrangement uses TRBV21-1 and TRBJ2-7; the D call of TRBD1 rests on TCRdb alone, since no DNA is present to check it. TRBV21-1 is a pseudogene locus. This CDR3 spans 16 amino acids. The CDR3 loop is CASSGRQGPSSYEQYF.

The V and J genes are TRBV5-1 and TRBJ2-1. Germline values: CDR1 SGHRS, CDR2 YFSETQ. The CDR3 is 13 residues long. The CDR3 here is CASSGSSYNEQFF.

The rearrangement links TRBV10-2 to TRBJ1-6. The CDR3 is made up of 14 amino acids. Germline V gives CDR1 WSHSY, CDR2 SAAADI. The CDR3 sequence: CASGKPVNNSPLHF.

The gene calls are TRBV29-1 and TRBJ2-7. The CDR3 has 12 residues. Germline CDR1 SQVTM, CDR2 ANQGSEA. CDR3 loop: CSVVAASYEQYF.

The chain joins TRBV3-1 to TRBJ1-4; TCRdb names TRBD1, which stays unverified in the absence of DNA. CDR1 LGHDT and CDR2 YNNKEL come from the germline V gene (reference sequence). The CDR3 length is 16 residues. CDR3 residues: CASSQDLRTGREKLFF.

The V gene is TRBV10-3, the J gene TRBJ1-1; the D call of TRBD1 rests on TCRdb alone, since no DNA is present to check it. This CDR3 contains 14 residues. Germline loops: CDR1 ENHRY, CDR2 SYGVKD. The CDR3 here is CAISEYQGATEAFF.

The chain recombines TRBV9 with TRBJ2-1; TCRdb's D gene call, TRBD1, goes unchecked for lack of DNA. Germline V gene lookup returns CDR1 SGDLS and CDR2 YYNGEE. The CDR3 extends over 15 amino acids. The CDR3 sequence is CASSQQGSVYNEQFF.

The J gene is TRBJ2-1, the V gene TRBV5-4. The CDR3 has 13 amino acids. From germline, CDR1 is SGHNT and CDR2 YYREEE (reference sequence). The CDR3 protein is CASTIDAYNEQFF. The whole variable domain, remainder taken from reference TRBV5-4 and TRBJ2-1, is ETGVTQSPTHLIKTRGQQVTLRCSSQSGHNTVSWYQQALGQGPQFIFQYYREEENGRGNFPPRFSGLQFPNYSSELNVNALELDDSALYLCASTIDAYNEQFFGPGTRLTVL.

The V gene is TRBV7-9, the J gene TRBJ2-1. Germline assignment: CDR1 SEHNR and CDR2 FQNEAQ (reference sequence). The CDR3 runs 12 residues. The CDR3 protein is CASSLRDNEQFF. Using reference TRBV7-9 and TRBJ2-1 for the parts outside the CDR3, the full variable domain is DTGVSQNPRHKITKRGQNVTFRCDPISEHNRLYWYRQTLGQGPEFLTYFQNEAQLEKSRLLSDRFSAERPKGSFSTLEIQRTEQGDSAMYLCASSLRDNEQFFGPGTRLTVL.

The chain carries TRBV12-3 or TRBV12-4 and TRBJ1-5. There are 13 residues in the CDR3. The CDR3 sequence is CASSLGIGQPQHF.

The chain joins TRBV20-1 to TRBJ1-5; TCRdb reports TRBD1, a call that lacks DNA to check it against. The CDR3 contains 15 residues. Germline CDR1 reads DFQATT; CDR2 reads SNEGSKA (reference sequence). CDR3 in amino acids: CSARVDAGEHQPQHF.

The rearrangement joins TRBV28 to TRBJ1-2; checking the TCRdb D call of TRBD1 is not possible without DNA. Germline CDR1 MDHEN, CDR2 SYDVKM. The CDR3 extends over 13 amino acids. CDR3 loop: CASSPPQGKGYTF.

The rearrangement uses TRBV2 and TRBJ2-1; the D call of TRBD1 rests on TCRdb alone, since no DNA is present to check it. The CDR3 spans 14 residues. Germline CDR1 and CDR2: SNHLY and FYNNEI. CDR3 loop: CASGTLWGDNEQFF.

The rearrangement joins TRBV29-1 to TRBJ1-1. CDR1 is SQVTM, CDR2 ANQGSEA, per germline. CDR3 length equals 15 residues. This chain's CDR3 is CSVAAGWGMNTEAFF.

The V and J genes are TRBV9 and TRBJ2-5; TCRdb's D call of TRBD2 is untestable without DNA. Looked up from germline, CDR1 is SGDLS and CDR2 is YYNGEE. The CDR3 extends over 15 amino acids. The CDR3 is CASSRTLAGGETQYF.

V is TRBV20-1 and J is TRBJ2-3; TCRdb picks TRBD2, but there is no DNA to check that call. Germline CDR1 DFQATT, CDR2 SNEGSKA (reference sequence). The CDR3 length is 13 residues. The CDR3 reads CSAQEGGTDTQYF.

The chain joins TRBV23-1 to TRBJ2-6; TCRdb gives TRBD1 as the D gene, but with no DNA this cannot be confirmed. TRBV23-1 is sorted into the ORF group, with uncertain function. The CDR3 spans 16 residues. The CDR3 is CASSQSLGAGANVLTF.